This T cell receptor beta chain was recorded in a study of response to subunit inactivated influenza vaccine. Points from the study as a whole: Authors suggested each seasonal flu vaccination may recruit only limited numbers of new T cells.

From the RT-PCR reads, TCRdb called clonotypes with MiXCR, one entry per CDR3 protein. The data show more than 250,000 distinct CDR3 sequences, with about a fifth seen just once and roughly 10% held by the top ten. This clonotype was seen a handful of times. The target antigen is unknown. J gave up 0 bases and V 2 bases, and 6 bases lay outside the gene matches. The CDR3 runs to 16 residues. Germline V lookup: CDR1 MNHEY, CDR2 SVGAGI. The sample in question was PBMCs from blood, obtained approximately 20 months after vaccination. The chain links TRBV6-5 to TRBJ1-1; 7 positions agree with TRBD1. This clonotype was obtained from a man aged 50-75 years who received an inactivated influenza vaccine. The CDR3 reads CASSYSRGIMNTEAFF. The CDR3 DNA sequence: TGTGCCAGCAGTTACAGCAGGGGGATTATGAACACTGAAGCTTTCTTT.